The 14 T cell receptor beta chains below come from one sample, sequenced in a study of OX40 agonist ivuxolimab in advanced cancers. Produced via immunoSEQ multiplex PCR; TCRdb's table is partial and in-frame only. In the table there are about 61,000 clones, 91% of which are singletons. The material was CD4+ or CD8+ T cells sorted from blood, obtained in a trial of the OX40 agonist ivuxolimab. All receptors come from an adult with an advanced solid tumor such as melanoma, head and neck, liver or kidney cancer.

This chain links TRBV29-1 with TRBJ2-7; 9 nucleotides agree with TRBD2. Germline CDR1 reads SQVTM; CDR2 reads ANQGSEA. The CDR3 loop spans 13 amino acids. V was pared by 6 bases and J by 7 bases, with 10 bases of the junction left unmatched. The CDR3 DNA follows: TGCAGCGTGGCTCTAGCGGGGCGAGAAGAGCAGTACTTC. This gives the protein CSVALAGREEQYF.

This rearrangement joins TRBV2 to TRBJ2-5; 7 positions match TRBD1. V lost 6 bases, J lost 5 bases, and 12 bases stayed unmatched. CDR3 length: 15 residues. Germline V lookup: CDR1 SNHLY, CDR2 FYNNEI. The CDR3 here is CASSPLTGSGETQYF. In DNA form, the CDR3 reads TGTGCCAGCAGCCCCCTGACAGGGAGTGGGGAGACCCAGTACTTC.

For the CDR3, the DNA is TGTGCCAGCAGCTTCGGGACAGGGGGTTCCTACGAGCAGTACTTC. This encodes CASSFGTGGSYEQYF. The genes are TRBV5-4 and TRBJ2-7; TRBD1 agrees at 11 bases. V lost 2 bases and J lost 1; bases outside the gene matches: 2. Germline assignment: CDR1 SGHNT and CDR2 YYREEE (reference sequence). The CDR3 sequence is 15 residues long.

DNA of the CDR3: TGTGCCAGCAGCTATACTAGCGGGGAGACAGATACGCAGTATTTT. Translation gives CASSYTSGETDTQYF. This sequence joins TRBV7-6 and TRBJ2-3; 10 bases match TRBD2. The CDR3 is 15 residues long. Per germline, CDR1 SGHVS and CDR2 FNYEAQ. J gave up 3 bases and V 4 bases, and 4 bases lay outside the gene matches.

This chain connects TRBV19 to TRBJ1-2; TRBD1 might be the D (5 bases). Trimming shortened V by 3 bases and J by 8 bases, and 13 bases separated the two germline ends. Germline loops: CDR1 LNHDA, CDR2 SQIVND (reference sequence). The CDR3 covers 13 residues. The CDR3 DNA reads as TGTGCCAGTAGTATCGGCCTATGGGGCGGCTACACCTTC. The encoded protein is CASSIGLWGGYTF.

The rearrangement links TRBV2 to TRBJ1-6; TRBD1 might be the D (6 bases). CDR3 length: 16 amino acids. V was clipped by 6 bases and J by 0 bases, with 12 bases between them. The germline gives CDR1 SNHLY, CDR2 FYNNEI. CDR3 residues: CASRRTVSSYNSPLHF. The CDR3 DNA reads as TGTGCCAGCAGGAGGACAGTTAGCTCCTATAATTCACCCCTCCACTTT. Filled out from reference TRBV2 and TRBJ1-6, the complete variable domain reads EPEVTQTPSHQVTQMGQEVILRCVPISNHLYFYWYRQILGQKVEFLVSFYNNEISEKSEIFDDQFSVERPDGSNFTLKIRSTKLEDSAMYFCASRRTVSSYNSPLHFGNGTRLTVT.

The chain links TRBV27 to TRBJ2-7, with 15 bases aligning to TRBD2. Trimming at V came to 3 bases and at J to 7 bases, leaving 4 bases not matched to a gene. Per germline, CDR1 MNHEY and CDR2 SMNVEV (reference sequence). The CDR3 loop spans 15 amino acids. CDR3 nucleotides: TGTGCCAGCAGTTTGGGACTAGCGGGGGGCAAGGAGCAGTACTTC. Its translation: CASSLGLAGGKEQYF.

The V and J genes are TRBV19 and TRBJ2-1, with D possibly matching TRBD2 (6 bases). Germline V CDR1 and CDR2: LNHDA, SQIVND (reference sequence). V was pared by 0 bases and J by 8 bases, with 8 bases between. The CDR3 has 13 amino acids. In DNA, the CDR3 is TGTGCCAGTAGTATAGATCGGAGGGATGAGCAGTTCTTC. Its translation: CASSIDRRDEQFF.

The chain recombines TRBV19 with TRBJ2-1, with D possibly TRBD1 on 6 matching bases. CDR1 is LNHDA, CDR2 SQIVND, per germline (reference sequence). This CDR3 spans 14 amino acids. Trimming left V 8 bases short and J 0 bases short, with 11 bases between. CDR3 DNA: TGTGCCAGTTTGGACAGAAGCTCCTACAATGAGCAGTTCTTC. Translated: CASLDRSSYNEQFF.

This chain connects TRBV14 to TRBJ2-7, with 8 bases aligning to TRBD1. CDR3 length: 16 amino acids. Germline V gene lookup returns CDR1 SGHDN and CDR2 FVKESK. Trimming cost V 0 bases and J 2 bases; bases outside gene matches: 6. The CDR3: CASSQESRTGTYEQYF. In DNA form, the CDR3 reads TGTGCCAGCAGCCAAGAATCCAGGACAGGGACCTACGAGCAGTACTTC.

The CDR3 region has the DNA TGTGCCAGCAGCCAAGATCATCCGGGGGAGCTTATAGGGCAGTTCTTC. It specifies CASSQDHPGELIGQFF. V and J are TRBV14 and TRBJ2-1; D perhaps matches TRBD2 (6 bases). The CDR3 spans 16 residues. Germline CDR1 and CDR2: SGHDN and FVKESK. Trimming took off 0 bases at V and 12 bases at J, with 21 bases between the two ends.

The chain carries TRBV6-1 and TRBJ1-1, with D unresolved. The V gene lost 5 bases and the J gene lost 6 bases, with 7 bases spanning the gap. This CDR3 spans 11 amino acids. Germline CDR1 and CDR2: MNHNS and SASEGT. CDR3 nucleotides: TGTGCCAGCAGTTACGGCCCTGAAGCTTTCTTT. It translates to CASSYGPEAFF.

The chain is built from TRBV7-9 and TRBJ1-2, with unresolved D. CDR3 length: 12 amino acids. V was shortened by 1 base and J by 8 bases, with 8 bases between the two germline ends. The germline V gene encodes CDR1 SEHNR and CDR2 FQNEAQ (reference sequence). The CDR3 here is CASSLEATGYTF. The CDR3 region has the DNA TGTGCCAGCAGCTTAGAGGCCACCGGCTACACCTTC. Complete variable domain (other parts from reference TRBV7-9 and TRBJ1-2): DTGVSQNPRHKITKRGQNVTFRCDPISEHNRLYWYRQTLGQGPEFLTYFQNEAQLEKSRLLSDRFSAERPKGSFSTLEIQRTEQGDSAMYLCASSLEATGYTFGSGTRLTVV.

As DNA, the CDR3 is TGTGCCAGCAATACACAGGGCGTGAACACTGAAGCTTTCTTT. Its protein is CASNTQGVNTEAFF. This sequence joins TRBV2 and TRBJ1-1; D is possibly TRBD1 (6 bases). Deletions cut 7 bases from V and 0 bases from J, with 12 bases between. The CDR3 has 14 amino acids. Germline CDR1 reads SNHLY; CDR2 reads FYNNEI.